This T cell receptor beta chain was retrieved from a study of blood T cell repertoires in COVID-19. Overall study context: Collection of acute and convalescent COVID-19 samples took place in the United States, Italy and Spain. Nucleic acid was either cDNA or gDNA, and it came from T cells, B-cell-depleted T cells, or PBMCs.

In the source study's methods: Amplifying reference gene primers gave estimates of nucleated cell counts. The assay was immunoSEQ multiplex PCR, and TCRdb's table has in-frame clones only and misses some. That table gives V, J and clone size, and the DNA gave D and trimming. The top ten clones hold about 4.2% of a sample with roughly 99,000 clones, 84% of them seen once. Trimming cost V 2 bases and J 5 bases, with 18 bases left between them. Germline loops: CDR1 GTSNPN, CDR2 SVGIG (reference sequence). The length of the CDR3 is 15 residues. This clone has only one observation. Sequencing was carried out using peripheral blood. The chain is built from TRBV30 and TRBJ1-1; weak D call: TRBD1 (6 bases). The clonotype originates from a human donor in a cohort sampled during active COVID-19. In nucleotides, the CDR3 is TGTGCCTGGAGTCCTCTCACAGGGTTTGGAACTGAAGCTTTCTTT. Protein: CAWSPLTGFGTEAFF.